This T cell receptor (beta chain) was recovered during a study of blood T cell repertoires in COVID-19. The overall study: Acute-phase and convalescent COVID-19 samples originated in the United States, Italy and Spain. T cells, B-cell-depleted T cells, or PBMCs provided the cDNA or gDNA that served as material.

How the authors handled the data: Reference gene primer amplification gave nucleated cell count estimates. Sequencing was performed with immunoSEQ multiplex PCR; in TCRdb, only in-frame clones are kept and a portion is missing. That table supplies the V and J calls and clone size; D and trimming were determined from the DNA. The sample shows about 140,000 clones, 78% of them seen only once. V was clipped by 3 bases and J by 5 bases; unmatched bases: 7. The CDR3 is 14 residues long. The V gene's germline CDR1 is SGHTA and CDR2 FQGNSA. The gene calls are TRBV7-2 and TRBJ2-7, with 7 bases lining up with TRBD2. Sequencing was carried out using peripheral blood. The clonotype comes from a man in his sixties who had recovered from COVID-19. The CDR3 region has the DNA TGTGCCAGCAGCTTGATTTTCGGGAGGCACGAGCAGTACTTC. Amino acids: CASSLIFGRHEQYF.